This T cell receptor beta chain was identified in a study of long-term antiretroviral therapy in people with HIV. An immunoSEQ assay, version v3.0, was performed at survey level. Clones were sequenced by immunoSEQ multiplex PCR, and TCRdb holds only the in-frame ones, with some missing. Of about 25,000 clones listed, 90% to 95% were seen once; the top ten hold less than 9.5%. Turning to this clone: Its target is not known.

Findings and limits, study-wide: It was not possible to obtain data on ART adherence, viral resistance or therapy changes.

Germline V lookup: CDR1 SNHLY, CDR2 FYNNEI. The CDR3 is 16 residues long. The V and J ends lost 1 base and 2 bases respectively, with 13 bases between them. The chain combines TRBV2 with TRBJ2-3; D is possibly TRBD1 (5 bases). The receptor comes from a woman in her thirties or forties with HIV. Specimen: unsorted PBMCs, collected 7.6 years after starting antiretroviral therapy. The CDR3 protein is CASSEGAGIFTDTQYF. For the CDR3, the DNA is TGTGCCAGCAGTGAAGGGGCAGGGATTTTCACAGATACGCAGTATTTT.